This T cell receptor beta chain was recovered during a study of CD8+ T cells in alopecia areata. Study observations and caveats: TCR sharing across patients was less clear than in mice, possibly HLA-related.

Details on this clone: The antigen remains undetermined.

Obtained from alopecia areata patients were lesional scalp punch biopsies along with peripheral blood. PBMCs provided sorted CD4+ and CD8+ T cells. Following RNA extraction, reverse transcription yielded cDNA that acted as the sequencing template. Sequenced by immunoSEQ multiplex PCR; TCRdb stores in-frame clones only, minus some. This sample has about 110,000 clones, with 50% to 70% found just once. The germline V gene encodes CDR1 DFQATT and CDR2 SNEGSKA (reference sequence). This CDR3 spans 10 amino acids. Trimming cost V 6 bases and J 8 bases, with 10 bases left between them. Sequenced input: NKG2D-low CD8+ T cells sorted from blood. J is TRBJ1-1 and V is TRBV20-1, with D possibly being TRBD1 (5 bases). This TCR derives from a human donor with alopecia areata. CDR3 nucleotides: TGCAGTGCCTGGGACGGAGAAGCTTTCTTT. This translates into CSAWDGEAFF.